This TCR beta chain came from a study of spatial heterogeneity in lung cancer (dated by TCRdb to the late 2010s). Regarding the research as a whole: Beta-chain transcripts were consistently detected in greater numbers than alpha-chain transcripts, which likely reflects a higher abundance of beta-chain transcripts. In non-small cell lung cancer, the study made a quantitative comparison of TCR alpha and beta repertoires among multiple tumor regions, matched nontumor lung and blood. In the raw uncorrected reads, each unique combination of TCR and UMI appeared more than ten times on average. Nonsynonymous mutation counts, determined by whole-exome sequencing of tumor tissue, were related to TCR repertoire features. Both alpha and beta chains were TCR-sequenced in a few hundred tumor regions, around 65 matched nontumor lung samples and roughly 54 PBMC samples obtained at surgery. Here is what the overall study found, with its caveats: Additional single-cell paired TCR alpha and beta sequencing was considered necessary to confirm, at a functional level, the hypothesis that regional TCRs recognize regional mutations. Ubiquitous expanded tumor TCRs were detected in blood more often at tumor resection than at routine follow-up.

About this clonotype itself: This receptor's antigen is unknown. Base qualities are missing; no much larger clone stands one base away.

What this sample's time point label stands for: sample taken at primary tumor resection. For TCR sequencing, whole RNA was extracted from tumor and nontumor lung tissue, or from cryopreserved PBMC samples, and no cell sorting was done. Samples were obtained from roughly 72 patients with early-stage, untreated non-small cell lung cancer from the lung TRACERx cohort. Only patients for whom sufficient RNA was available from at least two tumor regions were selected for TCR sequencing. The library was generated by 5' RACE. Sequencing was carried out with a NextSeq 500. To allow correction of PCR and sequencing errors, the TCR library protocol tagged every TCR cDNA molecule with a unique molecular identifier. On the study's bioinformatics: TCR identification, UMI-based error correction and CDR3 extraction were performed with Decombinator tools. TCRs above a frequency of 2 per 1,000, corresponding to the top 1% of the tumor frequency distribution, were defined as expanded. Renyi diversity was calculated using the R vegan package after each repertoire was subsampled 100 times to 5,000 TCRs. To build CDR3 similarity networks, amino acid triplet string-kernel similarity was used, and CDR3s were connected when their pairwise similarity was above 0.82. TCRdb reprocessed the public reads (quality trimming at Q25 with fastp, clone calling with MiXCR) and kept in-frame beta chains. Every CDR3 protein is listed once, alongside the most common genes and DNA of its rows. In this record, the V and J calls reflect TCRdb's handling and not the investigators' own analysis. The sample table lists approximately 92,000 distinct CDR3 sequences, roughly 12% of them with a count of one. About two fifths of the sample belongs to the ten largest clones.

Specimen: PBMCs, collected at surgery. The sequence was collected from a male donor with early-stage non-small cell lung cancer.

The CDR3 protein sequence reads: CASSLRTGTGELFF. The nucleotide sequence is TGTGCCAGCAGCTTGAGGACCGGGACCGGGGAGCTGTTTTTT. The rearrangement joined TRBV7-9 to TRBJ2-2, with the D gene not clear enough to name. In the germline V gene (reference sequence), CDR1 corresponds to SEHNR and CDR2 to FQNEAQ. From the cysteine up to the phenylalanine, the CDR3 has a length of 14 residues. The entry retains the CDR3 DNA only, 42 bases that are in frame from base 1. Relative to germline, V is 3 bases shorter and J is 5 bases shorter, with 10 bases between their ends. Where the CDR3 stops, the reference TRBV7-9 and TRBJ2-2 genes take over; the full variable domain is DTGVSQNPRHKITKRGQNVTFRCDPISEHNRLYWYRQTLGQGPEFLTYFQNEAQLEKSRLLSDRFSAERPKGSFSTLEIQRTEQGDSAMYLCASSLRTGTGELFFGEGSRLTVL.